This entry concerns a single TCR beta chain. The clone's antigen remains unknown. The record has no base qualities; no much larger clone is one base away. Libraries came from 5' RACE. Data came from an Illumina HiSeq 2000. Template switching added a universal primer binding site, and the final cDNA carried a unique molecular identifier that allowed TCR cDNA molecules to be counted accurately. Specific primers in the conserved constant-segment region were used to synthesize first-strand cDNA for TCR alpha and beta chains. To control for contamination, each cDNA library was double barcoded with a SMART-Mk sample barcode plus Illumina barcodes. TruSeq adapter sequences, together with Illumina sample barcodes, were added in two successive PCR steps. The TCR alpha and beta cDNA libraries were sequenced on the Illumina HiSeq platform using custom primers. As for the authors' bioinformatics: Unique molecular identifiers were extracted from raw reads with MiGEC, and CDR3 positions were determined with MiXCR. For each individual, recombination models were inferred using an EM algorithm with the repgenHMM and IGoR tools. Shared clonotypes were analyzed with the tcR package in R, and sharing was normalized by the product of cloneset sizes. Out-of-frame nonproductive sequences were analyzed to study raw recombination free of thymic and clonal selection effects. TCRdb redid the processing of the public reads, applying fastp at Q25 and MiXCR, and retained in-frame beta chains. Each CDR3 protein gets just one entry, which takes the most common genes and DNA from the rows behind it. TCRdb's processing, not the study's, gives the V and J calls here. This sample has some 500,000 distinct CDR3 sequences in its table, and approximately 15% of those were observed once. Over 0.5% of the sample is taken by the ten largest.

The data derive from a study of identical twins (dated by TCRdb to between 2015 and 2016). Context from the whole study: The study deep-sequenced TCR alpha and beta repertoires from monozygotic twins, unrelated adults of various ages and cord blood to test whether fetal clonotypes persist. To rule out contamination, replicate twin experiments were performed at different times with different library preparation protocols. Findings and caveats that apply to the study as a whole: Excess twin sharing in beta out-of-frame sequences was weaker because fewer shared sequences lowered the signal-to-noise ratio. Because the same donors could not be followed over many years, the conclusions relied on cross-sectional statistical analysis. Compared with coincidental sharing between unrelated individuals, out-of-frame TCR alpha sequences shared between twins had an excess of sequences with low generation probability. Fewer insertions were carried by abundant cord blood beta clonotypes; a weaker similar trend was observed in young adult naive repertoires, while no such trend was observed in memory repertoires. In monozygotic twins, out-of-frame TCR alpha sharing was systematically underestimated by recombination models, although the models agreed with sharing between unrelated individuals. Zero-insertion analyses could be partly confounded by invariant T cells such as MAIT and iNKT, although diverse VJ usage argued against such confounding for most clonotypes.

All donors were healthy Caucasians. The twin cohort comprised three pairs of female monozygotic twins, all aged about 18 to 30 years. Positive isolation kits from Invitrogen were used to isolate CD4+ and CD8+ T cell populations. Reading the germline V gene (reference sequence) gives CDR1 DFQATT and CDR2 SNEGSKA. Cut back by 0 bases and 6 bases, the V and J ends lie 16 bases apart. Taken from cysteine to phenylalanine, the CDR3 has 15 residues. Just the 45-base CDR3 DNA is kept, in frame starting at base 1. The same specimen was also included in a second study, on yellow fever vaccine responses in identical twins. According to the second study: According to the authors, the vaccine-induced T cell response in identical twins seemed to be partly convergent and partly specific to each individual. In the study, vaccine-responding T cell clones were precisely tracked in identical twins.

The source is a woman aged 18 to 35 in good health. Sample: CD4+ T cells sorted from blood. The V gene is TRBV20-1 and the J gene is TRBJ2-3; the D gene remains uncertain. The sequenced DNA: TGCAGTGCTAGAGATTCTTCTAGATATGACGATACGCAGTATTTT. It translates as CSARDSSRYDDTQYF.